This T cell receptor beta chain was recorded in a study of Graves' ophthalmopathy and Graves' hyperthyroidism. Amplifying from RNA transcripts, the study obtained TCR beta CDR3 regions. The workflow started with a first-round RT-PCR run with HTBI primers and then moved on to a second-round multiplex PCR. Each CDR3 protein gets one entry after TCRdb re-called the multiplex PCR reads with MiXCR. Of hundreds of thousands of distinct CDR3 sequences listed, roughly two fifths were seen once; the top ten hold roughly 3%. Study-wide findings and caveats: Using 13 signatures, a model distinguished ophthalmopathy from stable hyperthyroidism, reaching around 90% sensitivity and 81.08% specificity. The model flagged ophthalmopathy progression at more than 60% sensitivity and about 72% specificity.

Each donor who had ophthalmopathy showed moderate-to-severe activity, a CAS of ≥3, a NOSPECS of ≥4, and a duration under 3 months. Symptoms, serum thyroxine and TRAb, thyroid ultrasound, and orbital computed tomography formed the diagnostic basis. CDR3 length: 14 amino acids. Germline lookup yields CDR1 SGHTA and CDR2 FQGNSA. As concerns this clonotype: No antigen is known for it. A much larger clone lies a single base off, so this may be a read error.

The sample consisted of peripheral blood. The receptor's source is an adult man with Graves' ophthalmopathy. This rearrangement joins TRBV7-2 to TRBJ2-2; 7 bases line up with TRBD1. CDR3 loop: CASSLTGLDGELLF. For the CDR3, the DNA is TGTGCCAGCAGCTTGACAGGGTTAGACGGGGAGCTGCTTTTT.